One and the same sample provided the 5 T cell receptor beta chains below, sequenced in a study of blood T cell repertoires in COVID-19. TCRdb's table, derived via immunoSEQ multiplex PCR, lists solely in-frame clones and lacks some. The sample shows over 90,000 clones, 70% to 90% of them seen only once. The specimen was peripheral blood. These receptors were taken from an elderly man with acute or convalescent COVID-19.

The chain joins TRBV29-1 to TRBJ2-1; TRBD1 is a possible D gene (6 bases). The CDR3 runs to 14 residues. Germline CDR1 reads SQVTM; CDR2 reads ANQGSEA. Trimming took 3 bases from V and 4 from J, leaving 13 bases between them. DNA for the CDR3: TGCAGCGTTGAGGAAAATAGGGGGTACAATGAGCAGTTCTTC. Translated: CSVEENRGYNEQFF.

The chain employs TRBV5-1 and TRBJ1-2, with 7 bases fitting TRBD1. Germline trimming cut 0 bases from V and 7 bases from J; bases unmatched to any gene: 6. The CDR3 loop spans 14 amino acids. CDR1 is SGHRS, CDR2 YFSETQ, per germline. CDR3: CASSLAQGGRGYTF. For the CDR3, the DNA is TGCGCCAGCAGCTTGGCCCAAGGGGGCCGTGGCTACACCTTC. Supplemented by reference TRBV5-1 and TRBJ1-2, the full variable domain reads KAGVTQTPRYLIKTRGQQVTLSCSPISGHRSVSWYQQTPGQGLQFLFEYFSETQRNKGNFPGRFSGRQFSNSRSEMNVSTLELGDSALYLCASSLAQGGRGYTFGSGTRLTVV.

This clone was observed at least ten times. The chain employs TRBV4-1 and TRBJ1-1; a possible D gene is TRBD1 (6 bases). The CDR3 is 15 residues long. Germline loops: CDR1 MGHRA, CDR2 YSYEKL. The ends were cut back, 4 bases at V and 3 bases at J, with 15 bases in the middle. The CDR3: CASSRGPAGDTEAFF. The DNA of the CDR3 is TGCGCCAGCAGCCGGGGGCCTGCTGGAGACACTGAAGCTTTCTTT.

The chain uses TRBV28 and TRBJ1-2; D call uncertain. CDR3 length: 14 residues. Trimming took off 5 bases at V and 7 bases at J, with 17 bases between the two ends. Germline V gene data show CDR1 as MDHEN and CDR2 as SYDVKM. The CDR3 region is CASSLINTGGGYTF. CDR3 coding DNA: TGTGCCAGCAGTCTCATTAACACGGGTGGTGGCTACACCTTC.

The chain links TRBV7-3 to TRBJ2-2; D is uncertain. V was clipped by 2 bases and J by 1 base, with 5 bases between them. CDR1 and CDR2 from the germline V gene are SGHTA and FQGTGA. The CDR3 contains 14 residues. The DNA for the CDR3 is TGTGCCAGCAGCTTAGAGTTGAACACCGGGGAGCTGTTTTTT. It translates to CASSLELNTGELFF.